A selection of T cell receptor beta chains follows, all from one sample in a study of cytomegalovirus exposure and HLA in healthy donors. Data came from immunoSEQ multiplex PCR; TCRdb stores just in-frame clones and leaves some out. The sample comprises about 190,000 clones, roughly 80% of which are singletons, and less than 4.5% rests with the top ten. The source material was PBMCs. These receptors all come from a man aged 45 to 65 in good health and CMV-seronegative. CDR3s include the opening cysteine and the closing phenylalanine or tryptophan. Fields, in order: J gene, V gene, D gene, clone size, CDR3 protein, CDR3 DNA. The D gene is left open where the match is weak. Clone size is stated in some rows and not others, as once, few, many or a class when expanded.

j_gene: TRBJ2-7
v_gene: TRBV5-1
d_gene: NA
abundance: NA
CDR3aa: CASSSTEGFRSYEQYF
CDR3nt: TGCGCCAGCAGCTCTACTGAGGGATTTCGGTCCTACGAGCAGTACTTC

j_gene: TRBJ1-4
v_gene: TRBV11-2
d_gene: NA
abundance: NA
CDR3aa: CASSFGTPGEKLFF
CDR3nt: TGTGCCAGCAGCTTCGGTACCCCTGGTGAAAAACTGTTTTTT

j_gene: TRBJ2-7
v_gene: TRBV7-2
d_gene: TRBD1
abundance: NA
CDR3aa: CASSRSGTGSWQYF
CDR3nt: TGTGCCAGCAGCCGTTCCGGGACAGGCTCGTGGCAGTACTTC

j_gene: TRBJ1-1
v_gene: TRBV2
d_gene: TRBD1
abundance: few
CDR3aa: CASSEWTGGLTEAFF
CDR3nt: TGTGCCAGCAGTGAGTGGACAGGGGGCCTCACTGAAGCTTTCTTT

j_gene: TRBJ1-1
v_gene: TRBV7-8
d_gene: NA
abundance: NA
CDR3aa: CASSFRRTVEAFF
CDR3nt: TGTGCCAGCAGCTTTAGAAGAACGGTCGAAGCTTTCTTT

j_gene: TRBJ2-3
v_gene: TRBV4-3
d_gene: NA
abundance: NA
CDR3aa: CASSQDRPGDTQYF
CDR3nt: TGCGCCAGCAGCCAAGATCGCCCCGGGGATACGCAGTATTTT

j_gene: TRBJ1-3
v_gene: TRBV19
d_gene: NA
abundance: few
CDR3aa: CASKPQEAGNTIYF
CDR3nt: TGTGCCAGTAAACCCCAGGAAGCTGGAAACACCATATATTTT

j_gene: TRBJ1-2
v_gene: TRBV7-2
d_gene: NA
abundance: once
CDR3aa: CASSLGTGKKVGGYTF
CDR3nt: TGTGCCAGCAGCTTAGGCACAGGGAAGAAGGTGGGTGGCTACACCTTC

j_gene: TRBJ2-4
v_gene: TRBV18
d_gene: NA
abundance: NA
CDR3aa: CASSRGEGTAKNIQYF
CDR3nt: TGTGCCAGCTCCCGAGGAGAGGGTACAGCCAAAAACATTCAGTACTTC

j_gene: TRBJ2-1
v_gene: TRBV5-1
d_gene: NA
abundance: NA
CDR3aa: CASSLNLITNEQFF
CDR3nt: TGCGCCAGCAGCTTGAACCTAATTACTAATGAGCAGTTCTTC

j_gene: TRBJ2-7
v_gene: TRBV7-3
d_gene: NA
abundance: NA
CDR3aa: CASSLRGRGDEQYF
CDR3nt: TGTGCCAGCAGCTTGCGGGGGCGCGGGGACGAGCAGTACTTC

j_gene: TRBJ2-7
v_gene: TRBV13
d_gene: NA
abundance: NA
CDR3aa: CASRLGGSSYEQYF
CDR3nt: TGTGCCAGCAGGTTGGGAGGCAGCTCCTACGAGCAGTACTTC

j_gene: TRBJ2-7
v_gene: TRBV5-1
d_gene: TRBD1
abundance: once
CDR3aa: CASSPDGQGPYEQYF
CDR3nt: TGCGCCAGCAGCCCGGATGGACAGGGGCCCTACGAGCAGTACTTC

j_gene: TRBJ2-5
v_gene: TRBV7-2
d_gene: NA
abundance: NA
CDR3aa: CASSLAREETQYF
CDR3nt: TGTGCCAGCAGCTTAGCGCGAGAAGAGACCCAGTACTTC

j_gene: TRBJ2-7
v_gene: TRBV7-2
d_gene: TRBD2
abundance: NA
CDR3aa: CASSSRTSPAYEQYF
CDR3nt: TGTGCCAGCAGCTCCCGGACTAGTCCGGCGTACGAGCAGTACTTC

j_gene: TRBJ1-3
v_gene: TRBV4-3
d_gene: TRBD1
abundance: NA
CDR3aa: CASSQGQGVGNTIYF
CDR3nt: TGCGCCAGCAGCCAAGGACAGGGTGTGGGAAACACCATATATTTT

j_gene: TRBJ2-3
v_gene: TRBV30
d_gene: TRBD2
abundance: NA
CDR3aa: CAWMPPQQGTSGPDTQYF
CDR3nt: TGTGCCTGGATGCCACCCCAACAGGGGACTAGCGGCCCAGATACGCAGTATTTT

j_gene: TRBJ2-3
v_gene: TRBV6-5
d_gene: NA
abundance: NA
CDR3aa: CASSYSTWSTDTQYF
CDR3nt: TGTGCCAGCAGTTACTCGACATGGAGCACAGATACGCAGTATTTT

j_gene: TRBJ2-3
v_gene: TRBV6-4
d_gene: NA
abundance: NA
CDR3aa: CASSPGSYGTQYF
CDR3nt: TGTGCCAGCAGTCCGGGTAGCTACGGTACGCAGTATTTT

j_gene: TRBJ1-5
v_gene: TRBV12-5
d_gene: NA
abundance: NA
CDR3aa: CASGSGANQPQHF
CDR3nt: TGTGCTAGTGGCTCTGGAGCCAATCAGCCCCAGCATTTT

j_gene: TRBJ1-2
v_gene: TRBV4-2
d_gene: NA
abundance: once
CDR3aa: CASSQGGEVGYGYTF
CDR3nt: TGTGCCAGCAGCCAAGGGGGGGAGGTGGGCTATGGCTACACCTTC

j_gene: TRBJ2-7
v_gene: TRBV5-5
d_gene: NA
abundance: NA
CDR3aa: CASSLVSDTYEQYF
CDR3nt: TGTGCCAGCAGCTTGGTTAGCGATACCTACGAGCAGTACTTC

j_gene: TRBJ1-5
v_gene: TRBV12-5
d_gene: TRBD1
abundance: NA
CDR3aa: CASGTFITGASNQPQHF
CDR3nt: TGTGCTAGTGGTACCTTTATAACAGGGGCTAGCAATCAGCCCCAGCATTTT

j_gene: TRBJ2-7
v_gene: TRBV10-3
d_gene: TRBD2
abundance: few
CDR3aa: CAISDLGLAGTEQYF
CDR3nt: TGTGCCATCAGTGACCTGGGACTAGCGGGGACCGAGCAGTACTTC

j_gene: TRBJ1-5
v_gene: TRBV7-2
d_gene: NA
abundance: NA
CDR3aa: CASSSVAGGNQPQHF
CDR3nt: TGTGCCAGCAGCTCAGTTGCGGGCGGCAATCAGCCCCAGCATTTT

j_gene: TRBJ2-1
v_gene: TRBV7-6
d_gene: TRBD2
abundance: NA
CDR3aa: CASSLQTSGESYNEQFF
CDR3nt: TGTGCCAGCAGCTTGCAGACTAGCGGGGAGTCCTACAATGAGCAGTTCTTC

j_gene: TRBJ2-5
v_gene: TRBV18
d_gene: NA
abundance: NA
CDR3aa: CASSHRGGETQYF
CDR3nt: TGTGCCAGCTCCCACAGGGGGGGTGAGACCCAGTACTTC

j_gene: TRBJ1-3
v_gene: TRBV7-8
d_gene: NA
abundance: once
CDR3aa: CASSPRTRNLHGNTIYF
CDR3nt: TGTGCCAGCAGTCCCCGGACACGAAATCTTCATGGAAACACCATATATTTT

j_gene: TRBJ2-3
v_gene: TRBV10-3
d_gene: NA
abundance: NA
CDR3aa: CAITRGDTQYF
CDR3nt: TGTGCCATCACGCGCGGTGATACGCAGTATTTT

j_gene: TRBJ2-3
v_gene: TRBV7-9
d_gene: TRBD1
abundance: NA
CDR3aa: CASSWTGSTDTQYF
CDR3nt: TGTGCCAGCAGCTGGACAGGATCCACAGATACGCAGTATTTT

j_gene: TRBJ2-1
v_gene: TRBV7-7
d_gene: NA
abundance: NA
CDR3aa: CASSSGRTEGEQFF
CDR3nt: TGTGCCAGCAGCTCAGGCCGAACCGAGGGTGAGCAGTTCTTC

j_gene: TRBJ2-3
v_gene: TRBV9
d_gene: TRBD1
abundance: NA
CDR3aa: CASSDGQGRDTQYF
CDR3nt: TGTGCCAGCAGCGACGGACAGGGGCGGGATACGCAGTATTTT

j_gene: TRBJ1-1
v_gene: TRBV5-6
d_gene: NA
abundance: NA
CDR3aa: CASSFAGWRYTEAFF
CDR3nt: TGTGCCAGCAGCTTTGCGGGATGGAGATACACTGAAGCTTTCTTT

j_gene: TRBJ2-5
v_gene: TRBV10-3
d_gene: NA
abundance: NA
CDR3aa: CAISENNQETQYF
CDR3nt: TGTGCCATCAGTGAAAACAACCAAGAGACCCAGTACTTC

j_gene: TRBJ2-1
v_gene: TRBV27
d_gene: NA
abundance: NA
CDR3aa: CASSLSGSQYNEQFF
CDR3nt: TGTGCCAGCAGCCTGAGCGGGTCCCAATACAATGAGCAGTTCTTC

j_gene: TRBJ2-1
v_gene: TRBV6-1
d_gene: NA
abundance: NA
CDR3aa: CASTRTDNEQFF
CDR3nt: TGTGCCAGCACCCGGACAGACAATGAGCAGTTCTTC

j_gene: TRBJ2-7
v_gene: TRBV19
d_gene: NA
abundance: once
CDR3aa: CASSSPSEQYF
CDR3nt: TGTGCCAGTAGTAGTCCCTCTGAGCAGTACTTC

j_gene: TRBJ2-3
v_gene: TRBV5-6
d_gene: NA
abundance: NA
CDR3aa: CASSFIDRITTDTQYF
CDR3nt: TGTGCCAGCAGCTTTATCGACAGAATAACCACAGATACGCAGTATTTT

j_gene: TRBJ1-2
v_gene: TRBV7-9
d_gene: TRBD1
abundance: NA
CDR3aa: CASSLETGDGYTF
CDR3nt: TGTGCCAGCAGCTTAGAGACAGGGGATGGCTACACCTTC

j_gene: TRBJ2-4
v_gene: TRBV29-1
d_gene: NA
abundance: NA
CDR3aa: CSVRGTKNIQYF
CDR3nt: TGCAGCGTTCGGGGTACCAAAAACATTCAGTACTTC

j_gene: TRBJ2-5
v_gene: TRBV2
d_gene: NA
abundance: NA
CDR3aa: CASSDPGVARETQYF
CDR3nt: TGTGCCAGCAGTGATCCCGGAGTTGCGAGAGAGACCCAGTACTTC

j_gene: TRBJ2-1
v_gene: TRBV11-2
d_gene: TRBD2
abundance: NA
CDR3aa: CASSPVGSGGAVDHNEQFF
CDR3nt: TGTGCCAGCAGCCCCGTGGGTAGCGGGGGGGCCGTTGACCACAATGAGCAGTTCTTC

j_gene: TRBJ2-1
v_gene: TRBV7-3
d_gene: TRBD2
abundance: NA
CDR3aa: CASSSTPGGWEQFF
CDR3nt: TGTGCCAGCAGCTCGACGCCGGGGGGGTGGGAGCAGTTCTTC

j_gene: TRBJ2-7
v_gene: TRBV9
d_gene: NA
abundance: NA
CDR3aa: CASSLDSSYEQYF
CDR3nt: TGTGCCAGCAGCTTGGACAGCTCCTACGAGCAGTACTTC

j_gene: TRBJ2-7
v_gene: TRBV5-1
d_gene: NA
abundance: once
CDR3aa: CASSLDTGSGNEQYF
CDR3nt: TGCGCCAGCAGCTTAGACACAGGGTCCGGAAACGAGCAGTACTTC

j_gene: TRBJ2-7
v_gene: TRBV7-9
d_gene: TRBD1
abundance: few
CDR3aa: CSSSPLRDRVYEQYF
CDR3nt: TGTTCCAGCAGCCCGTTGAGGGACAGGGTGTACGAGCAGTACTTC

j_gene: TRBJ2-3
v_gene: TRBV7-8
d_gene: NA
abundance: once
CDR3aa: CASSFQGDPTDTQYF
CDR3nt: TGTGCCAGCAGCTTCCAAGGGGATCCCACAGATACGCAGTATTTT

j_gene: TRBJ1-2
v_gene: TRBV4-3
d_gene: NA
abundance: NA
CDR3aa: CASSQVTGAGDGYTF
CDR3nt: TGCGCCAGCAGCCAAGTGACAGGCGCTGGGGATGGCTACACCTTC

j_gene: TRBJ2-7
v_gene: TRBV2
d_gene: NA
abundance: NA
CDR3aa: CASSEFDRFPEQYF
CDR3nt: TGTGCCAGCAGTGAATTCGACAGGTTTCCCGAGCAGTACTTC

j_gene: TRBJ2-6
v_gene: TRBV5-8
d_gene: NA
abundance: NA
CDR3aa: CASSPSGIPGANVLTF
CDR3nt: TGTGCCAGCAGCCCCTCAGGGATCCCCGGGGCCAACGTCCTGACTTTC

j_gene: TRBJ2-7
v_gene: TRBV7-8
d_gene: NA
abundance: once
CDR3aa: CASSSDGGTYEQYF
CDR3nt: TGTGCCAGCAGCTCTGACGGGGGTACCTACGAGCAGTACTTC

j_gene: TRBJ1-4
v_gene: TRBV9
d_gene: TRBD1
abundance: few
CDR3aa: CASSGEGQLNEKLFF
CDR3nt: TGTGCCAGCAGCGGAGAGGGACAGCTTAATGAAAAACTGTTTTTT

j_gene: TRBJ1-6
v_gene: TRBV21-1
d_gene: NA
abundance: NA
CDR3aa: CASSKERDGNSPLHF
CDR3nt: TGTGCCAGCAGCAAGGAGAGGGATGGTAATTCACCCCTCCACTTT

j_gene: TRBJ2-5
v_gene: TRBV29-1
d_gene: NA
abundance: NA
CDR3aa: CSVEGPGETQYF
CDR3nt: TGCAGCGTTGAAGGCCCCGGGGAGACCCAGTACTTC

j_gene: TRBJ1-6
v_gene: TRBV11-2
d_gene: NA
abundance: NA
CDR3aa: CASSQGGQGTRVLHF
CDR3nt: TGTGCCAGCAGCCAAGGTGGGCAGGGGACCAGGGTTCTCCACTTT